The source of this T cell receptor beta chain is a study of PD-L1 blockade in urothelial cancer. Time point denoted: pretreatment peripheral blood. Clones were sequenced by immunoSEQ multiplex PCR, and TCRdb holds only the in-frame ones, with some missing. The data show roughly 100,000 clones, more than 70% seen once. Germline V gene lookup returns CDR1 LGHNA and CDR2 YNFKEQ. The V segment lost 0 bases and the J segment 5 bases; nucleotides outside the gene matches: 12. The CDR3 has 17 residues. The specimen comprised PBMCs, sampled around atezolizumab (anti-PD-L1) treatment. The receptor was derived from a woman aged 80 or over with urothelial cancer. V is TRBV4-2 and J is TRBJ2-7; 8 bases line up with TRBD2. The CDR3 here is CASSQDPPSGPLNEQYF. In nucleotides, the CDR3 is TGTGCCAGCAGCCAAGACCCCCCTAGCGGGCCTCTAAACGAGCAGTACTTC.